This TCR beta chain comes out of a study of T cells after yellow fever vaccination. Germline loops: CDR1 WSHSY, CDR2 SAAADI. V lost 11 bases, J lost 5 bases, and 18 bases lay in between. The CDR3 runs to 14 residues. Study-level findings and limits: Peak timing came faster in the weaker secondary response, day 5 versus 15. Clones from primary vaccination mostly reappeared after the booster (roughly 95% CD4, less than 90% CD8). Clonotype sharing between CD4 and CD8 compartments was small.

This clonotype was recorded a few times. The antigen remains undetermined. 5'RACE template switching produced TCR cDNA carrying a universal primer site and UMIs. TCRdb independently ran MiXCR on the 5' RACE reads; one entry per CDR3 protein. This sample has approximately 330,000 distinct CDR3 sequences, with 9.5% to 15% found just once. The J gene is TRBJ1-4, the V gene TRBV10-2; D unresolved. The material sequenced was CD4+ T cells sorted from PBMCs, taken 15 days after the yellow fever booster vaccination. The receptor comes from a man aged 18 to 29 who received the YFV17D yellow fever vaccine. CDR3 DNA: TGCGCCTGCAAAAGGGAGAGAGCCAATGAAAAACTGTTTTTT. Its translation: CACKRERANEKLFF.